The T cell receptor beta chain under discussion was sequenced for a study of blood T cell repertoires in COVID-19. About the research overall: Specimens from acute and convalescent COVID-19 originated in the United States, Italy and Spain. In each case, the material was cDNA or gDNA derived from T cells, B-cell-depleted T cells, or PBMCs.

The method was immunoSEQ multiplex PCR; TCRdb's version includes in-frame clones alone and lacks a portion of them. Found here are about 380,000 clones, 70% to 90% of them singletons; the top ten hold approximately 1.2%. The germline CDR1 and CDR2 sequences are MGHRA and YSYEKL. The CDR3 has 15 amino acids. Trimming removed 4 bases at V and 6 bases at J, with 15 bases between. Cohorts were determined from participant-reported clinical history. Recovery among Cohort 3 donors was established by two negative PCRs, clearance, or symptom resolution. V and J are TRBV4-1 and TRBJ1-4, with D unclear. The receptor was derived from a woman aged 18-29 years who had recovered from COVID-19. Sequenced input: PBMCs or T cells enriched from blood (not recorded which). CDR3 DNA: TGCGCCAGCAGCCCTGAAACCGGGTTAGATGAAAAACTGTTTTTT. Protein: CASSPETGLDEKLFF.